Listed below are T cell receptor beta chains from one sample, sequenced in a study of T cells in Graves' hyperthyroidism and ophthalmopathy. TCRdb re-derived calls from the multiplex PCR reads in MiXCR, one entry per CDR3 protein. The repertoire holds nearly 250,000 distinct CDR3 sequences, with around 26% as singletons. What was sequenced was blood. The receptors here all came from a woman between 40 and 55 years old with Graves' ophthalmopathy. Each CDR3 is given with its conserved first and last residue. D genes are given only for firm matches. Clone sizes are given selectively: once, few, many, or a class where the clone is expanded.

V gene: TRBV7-2
clone size: NA
D gene: NA
J gene: TRBJ1-5
CDR3 DNA: TGTGCCAGCAGCTTAGCCCCAGTTGGACAGCCCCAGCATTTT
CDR3 protein: CASSLAPVGQPQHF

V gene: TRBV6-1
clone size: few
D gene: NA
J gene: TRBJ2-1
CDR3 DNA: TGTGCCAGCACACAGGACGGAGCCTACGAGCAGTTCTTC
CDR3 protein: CASTQDGAYEQFF

V gene: TRBV28
clone size: many
D gene: TRBD2
J gene: TRBJ2-5
CDR3 DNA: TGTGCCAGCAGTTTGTCCAGCGGGAAGGAAGAGACCCAGTACTTC
CDR3 protein: CASSLSSGKEETQYF

V gene: TRBV28
clone size: NA
D gene: TRBD1
J gene: TRBJ2-7
CDR3 DNA: TGTGCCAGCATTAGGGACAGGGGGCTGTACGAGCAGTACTTC
CDR3 protein: CASIRDRGLYEQYF

V gene: TRBV6-1
clone size: many
D gene: NA
J gene: TRBJ2-5
CDR3 DNA: TGTGCCAGCAGTGAAGGGGGGTCCGAAGGGACCCAGTACTTC
CDR3 protein: CASSEGGSEGTQYF

V gene: TRBV18
clone size: many
D gene: NA
J gene: TRBJ1-1
CDR3 DNA: TGTGCCAGCTCACCACAACAGGGACTCACTGAAGCTTTCTTT
CDR3 protein: CASSPQQGLTEAFF

V gene: TRBV28
clone size: NA
D gene: TRBD2
J gene: TRBJ2-4
CDR3 DNA: TGTGCCAGCAGCCAAAGCGGGATCCAAAGGGACATTCAGTACTTC
CDR3 protein: CASSQSGIQRDIQYF

V gene: TRBV30
clone size: NA
D gene: NA
J gene: TRBJ1-6
CDR3 DNA: TGTGCCTGGAGTGAATCCACCAGGGGCTCCTATAATTCACCCCTCCACTTT
CDR3 protein: CAWSESTRGSYNSPLHF

V gene: TRBV20-1
clone size: many
D gene: NA
J gene: TRBJ2-7
CDR3 DNA: TGCAGTGCTAGAGATTTGGCATCGGTCTACGAGCAGTACTTC
CDR3 protein: CSARDLASVYEQYF

V gene: TRBV29-1
clone size: many
D gene: TRBD1
J gene: TRBJ1-2
CDR3 DNA: TGCAGCGGCTATCCTGGGACAGGCGGGGGCTACACCTTC
CDR3 protein: CSGYPGTGGGYTF

V gene: TRBV6-1
clone size: many
D gene: TRBD2
J gene: TRBJ2-2
CDR3 DNA: TGTGCCAGCAGTGAAGCCTTAGCGGGAGGGAGTACCGGGGAGCTGTTTTTT
CDR3 protein: CASSEALAGGSTGELFF

V gene: TRBV20-1
clone size: many
D gene: NA
J gene: TRBJ1-1
CDR3 DNA: TGCAGTGCTAGAGCTCCAGGAGGGGTTGGGAACACTGAAGCTTTCTTT
CDR3 protein: CSARAPGGVGNTEAFF

V gene: TRBV24-1
clone size: once
D gene: NA
J gene: TRBJ1-2
CDR3 DNA: TGTGCCACCAGTGATTTGCAAAGAAACTATGGCTACACCTTC
CDR3 protein: CATSDLQRNYGYTF

V gene: TRBV30
clone size: many
D gene: NA
J gene: TRBJ2-7
CDR3 DNA: TGTGCCTGGAGTTTAAGCAGCCCCGGGCCCTACGAGCAGTACTTC
CDR3 protein: CAWSLSSPGPYEQYF

V gene: TRBV7-6
clone size: many
D gene: NA
J gene: TRBJ1-1
CDR3 DNA: TGTGCCAGCAGCTCCGGGACATCGAACACTGAAGCTTTCTTT
CDR3 protein: CASSSGTSNTEAFF

V gene: TRBV2
clone size: many
D gene: NA
J gene: TRBJ2-7
CDR3 DNA: TGTGCCAGCAGTGAAGCGAGAGCGATCGAGCAGTACTTC
CDR3 protein: CASSEARAIEQYF

V gene: TRBV12-3/TRBV12-4
clone size: many
D gene: NA
J gene: TRBJ1-1
CDR3 DNA: TGTGCCAGCAGTTTCCACGGCACTGAAGCTTTCTTT
CDR3 protein: CASSFHGTEAFF

V gene: TRBV29-1
clone size: many
D gene: TRBD2
J gene: TRBJ2-2
CDR3 DNA: TGCAGCGTTGAGACTAGCGGGATTGGCACCGGGGAGCTGTTTTTT
CDR3 protein: CSVETSGIGTGELFF

V gene: TRBV12-3/TRBV12-4
clone size: many
D gene: NA
J gene: TRBJ1-1
CDR3 DNA: TGTGCCAGCAGTAAAAAGACAGGGAACACTGAAGCTTTCTTT
CDR3 protein: CASSKKTGNTEAFF

V gene: TRBV6-5
clone size: many
D gene: NA
J gene: TRBJ1-2
CDR3 DNA: TGTGCCAGCAGACAGCTTGGCTATGGCTACACCTTC
CDR3 protein: CASRQLGYGYTF

V gene: TRBV28
clone size: NA
D gene: TRBD1
J gene: TRBJ1-1
CDR3 DNA: TGTGCCAGCACAGGGGGCGGGTACACTGAAGCTTTCTTT
CDR3 protein: CASTGGGYTEAFF

V gene: TRBV24-1
clone size: NA
D gene: TRBD1
J gene: TRBJ2-5
CDR3 DNA: TGTGCCACCGCCGGGACAGCCGGAGAGACCCAGTACTTC
CDR3 protein: CATAGTAGETQYF

V gene: TRBV6-2/TRBV6-3
clone size: NA
D gene: NA
J gene: TRBJ2-6
CDR3 DNA: TGTGCCAGCAGTTACTTCCGCCCGGGTGCTGGGGCCAACGTCCTGACTTTC
CDR3 protein: CASSYFRPGAGANVLTF

V gene: TRBV7-2
clone size: many
D gene: NA
J gene: TRBJ2-7
CDR3 DNA: TGTGCCAGCAGCTTCTCAGGGCACTCTTGGCCTTACGAGCAGTACTTC
CDR3 protein: CASSFSGHSWPYEQYF

V gene: TRBV24-1
clone size: many
D gene: NA
J gene: TRBJ2-2
CDR3 DNA: TGTGCCACCAGTGCTTCCAGGGTGGACGCGAACACCGGGGAGCTGTTTTTT
CDR3 protein: CATSASRVDANTGELFF

V gene: TRBV6-2/TRBV6-3
clone size: NA
D gene: TRBD1
J gene: TRBJ1-1
CDR3 DNA: TGTGCCAGCAGTGGCGACAGGGGAGCTTTCTTT
CDR3 protein: CASSGDRGAFF

V gene: TRBV30
clone size: many
D gene: NA
J gene: TRBJ1-1
CDR3 DNA: TGTGCCTGGAGGATTCCCCCGGGTAGTTCGCTCGAAGCTTTCTTT
CDR3 protein: CAWRIPPGSSLEAFF

V gene: TRBV7-9
clone size: many
D gene: TRBD2
J gene: TRBJ2-5
CDR3 DNA: TGTGCCAGCAGCCCTAGCGGGACTATCCTTCAAGAGACCCAGTACTTC
CDR3 protein: CASSPSGTILQETQYF

V gene: TRBV30
clone size: many
D gene: NA
J gene: TRBJ1-6
CDR3 DNA: TGTGCCTGGAAGGGCGGCTTGGGAAATTCACCCCTCCACTTT
CDR3 protein: CAWKGGLGNSPLHF